This T cell receptor (beta chain) was identified in a study of early T cells in non-severe SARS-CoV-2 infection listed by TCRdb under 2021. As for the study more broadly: TCR sequencing used bulk RNA from unsorted whole blood, so alpha and beta chains could not be paired. What the study reported, not specific to this receptor: VDJdb matching was skewed toward anti-spike CD8 responses, so virus-specific expansions were likely underestimated and private and CD4 specificities were missed.

About this clonotype itself: What antigen it recognizes has not been identified. Base qualities are not recorded, but no much larger clone differs from it by a single base.

Set within a cohort of healthcare workers in London, UK, this nested case-control study involved weekly PCR testing of nasopharyngeal swabs along with blood sampling. Healthcare workers were recruited between 23 and 31 March 2020, during the week of the UK lockdown, and were followed weekly for up to about 15 weeks. The library was generated by 5' RACE. Sequencer: NextSeq 500. The TCR library protocol attached unique molecular identifiers to individual cDNA molecules to correct for sequencing error and PCR bias. TCR alpha and beta chains were both sequenced, and the abundances of alpha and beta sequences in each sample were closely correlated with each other. The study's processing was this. Decombinator V4 was used to perform V gene, J gene and CDR3 annotation of TCR sequences. TCRs were defined as expanded if a significant change between any two time points was detected under a Poisson model with p below 0.0001. Abundances of TCRs were expressed as counts per million after normalisation to the total number of TCRs sequenced in each sample. TRAV1-2 paired with TRAJ12, TRAJ20 or TRAJ33 defined MAIT TCRs, while TRAV10 paired with TRAJ18 defined iNKT TCRs. VDJdb, accessed on 1 November 2021, was searched for TCRs annotated for CMV, EBV and SARS-CoV-2, and TCRs annotated for more than one antigen were excluded. The public reads were reprocessed in TCRdb via fastp at Q25 and MiXCR, keeping in-frame beta chains. Rows are combined by CDR3 protein, so each entry shows the most common genes and DNA. TCRdb's processing, not the study's, gives the V and J calls here. The sample data list tens of thousands of distinct CDR3 sequences, and about 14% of these were observed just once. The biggest ten clones account for 4.1% of the sample.

The CDR3, cysteine through phenylalanine, is 14 amino acids long. Only CDR3 DNA is held: 42 bases, read in frame from base 1. Reading the germline V gene (reference sequence) gives CDR1 LNHDA and CDR2 SQIVND. Trimming costs V 10 bases and J 0 bases, and their ends lie 10 bases apart. This receptor was identified in an adult who was a healthcare worker with PCR-confirmed SARS-CoV-2 infection or an uninfected control (not recorded which). The chain couples TRBV19 to TRBJ2-6; there is no confident call for the D gene. This sample comprised whole blood, obtained at baseline. Read as DNA, the sequence is TGTGCCACCTCTGACCTCTCTGGGGCCAACGTCCTGACTTTC. Its amino acids are CATSDLSGANVLTF.